This T cell receptor beta chain came from a study of OX40 agonist ivuxolimab in advanced cancers. About the research overall: A male proportion of more than 75% was recorded, with mean age 60 years and range about 20 to 79.

The method was immunoSEQ multiplex PCR; TCRdb's version includes in-frame clones alone and lacks a portion of them. The sample records 20,000 to 25,000 clones, 75% to 85% being singletons. Findings of the study overall: At doses 0.1 to 3.0 mg/kg, CD4+ and CD8+ clones expanded. The study did not work out the antigen specificity of the expanded peripheral T cells.

Excluded were patients having autoimmune disease history or systemic immunosuppression. As to this clone: Its target is unknown.

This CDR3 is built from 13 residues. Germline V gives CDR1 MNHEY, CDR2 SVGAGI. V gave up 0 bases and J gave up 4 bases, with 3 bases separating them. The material was CD4+ or CD8+ T cells sorted from blood, obtained in a trial of the OX40 agonist ivuxolimab. This TCR was recovered from an adult with an advanced solid tumor such as melanoma, head and neck, liver or kidney cancer. The chain has TRBV6-5 and TRBJ1-4; no clear D. The CDR3: CASSYSLNEKLFF. In nucleotides, the CDR3 is TGTGCCAGCAGTTACTCTCTTAATGAAAAACTGTTTTTT.